The present T cell receptor (beta chain) was sequenced within a study of CD8+ T cells in alopecia areata. General study results and limits: The study also sequences resident alphabeta T cells of normal skin in scalp samples. Possibly as an HLA-related effect, TCR sharing across patients appeared less clear than in mice. Lesional scalp, notably in alopecia totalis/universalis, had clonality above that of normal scalp.

Germline CDR1 reads MNHEY; CDR2 reads SVGAGI. The CDR3 has 11 residues. Trimming took off 2 bases at V and 7 bases at J, with 5 bases between the two ends. This clone was counted a few times. Its antigen is not identified. Extracted RNA was reverse transcribed into cDNA, the sequencing template. TCRdb keeps only in-frame clones here, not all; method: immunoSEQ multiplex PCR. The sample records around 150,000 clones, about 60% being singletons. Sequencing used CD4+ T cells sorted from blood. This clonotype was sampled from a human donor in good health. The rearrangement uses TRBV6-5 and TRBJ1-1; D is unclear. The CDR3 DNA is TGTGCCAGCAGTTACGCGGGTGAAGCTTTCTTT. It yields the protein CASSYAGEAFF.